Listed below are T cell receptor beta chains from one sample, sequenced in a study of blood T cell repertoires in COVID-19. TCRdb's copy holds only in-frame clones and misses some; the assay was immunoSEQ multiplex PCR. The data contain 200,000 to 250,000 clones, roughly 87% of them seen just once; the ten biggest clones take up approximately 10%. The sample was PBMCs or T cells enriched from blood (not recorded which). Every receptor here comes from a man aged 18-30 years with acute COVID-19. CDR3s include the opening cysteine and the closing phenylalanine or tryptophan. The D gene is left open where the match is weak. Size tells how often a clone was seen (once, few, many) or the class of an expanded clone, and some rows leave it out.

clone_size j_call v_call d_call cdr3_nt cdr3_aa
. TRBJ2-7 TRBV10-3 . TGTGCCATCAGAAATGGCAACGACTACGAGCAGTACTTC CAIRNGNDYEQYF
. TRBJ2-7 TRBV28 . TGTGCCAGTACTCCACCACCGTCGACAGAGAGTCCCTACGAGCAGTACTTC CASTPPPSTESPYEQYF
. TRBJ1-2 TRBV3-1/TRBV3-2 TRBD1 TGTGCCAGCAGCCAACTGGGACAGCAGGGAGGCTACACCTTC CASSQLGQQGGYTF
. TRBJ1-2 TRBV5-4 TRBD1 TGTGCCAGCGGAGAAGGACAGGGAAGCCATGGCTACACCTTC CASGEGQGSHGYTF
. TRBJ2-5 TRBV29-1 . TGCAGCGTTGCTCAACAACCCCAAGAGACCCAGTACTTC CSVAQQPQETQYF
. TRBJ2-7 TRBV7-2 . TGTGCCAGCAGCCCTGGATTCAAAGGGGGCTACGAGCAGTACTTC CASSPGFKGGYEQYF
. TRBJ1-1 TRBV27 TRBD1 TGTGCCAGCAGTATCGCGACAGGGATAAACACTGAAGCTTTCTTT CASSIATGINTEAFF
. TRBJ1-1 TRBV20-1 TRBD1 TGCAGTGCTAGTGACCCGGGGACAGGGGACACTGAAGCTTTCTTT CSASDPGTGDTEAFF
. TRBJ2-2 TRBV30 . TGTGCCTGGAGGACTAGACAATTTATTACCGGGGAGCTGTTTTTT CAWRTRQFITGELFF
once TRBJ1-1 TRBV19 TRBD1 TGTGCCAGTCAGTATATCCCCAGGGGGTCTGAAGCTTTCTTT CASQYIPRGSEAFF
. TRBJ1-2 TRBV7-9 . TGTGCCAGCAGCTTCCAGGACGGCAGGGGTGATGGCTACACCTTC CASSFQDGRGDGYTF
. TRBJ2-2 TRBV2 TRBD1 TGTGCCAGCAGGGGCGGGACAGGAGATCCCGGGGAGCTGTTTTTT CASRGGTGDPGELFF
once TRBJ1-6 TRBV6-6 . TGTGCCAGCAACACCAGGGGCGGGTCACCCCTCCACTTT CASNTRGGSPLHF
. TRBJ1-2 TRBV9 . TGTGCCAGCAGCGTGAAGCCTGACACGGCTAACTATGGCTACACCTTC CASSVKPDTANYGYTF
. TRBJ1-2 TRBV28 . TGTGCCAGCAGTTTACAGGGTCCAGAGCCAGGAAACTATGGCTACACCTTC CASSLQGPEPGNYGYTF
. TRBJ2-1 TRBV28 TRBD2 TGTGCCAGCAGGGCCCTAGCGGGCTCCTACAATGAGCAGTTCTTC CASRALAGSYNEQFF
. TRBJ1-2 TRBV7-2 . TGTGCCAGCAGCTTATCCGGGGGTAACTATGGCTACACCTTC CASSLSGGNYGYTF
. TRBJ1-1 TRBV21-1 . TGTGCCAGCAGCATCTTAGGGGTTGAGAACACTGAAGCTTTCTTT CASSILGVENTEAFF
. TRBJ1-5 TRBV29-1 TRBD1 TGCAGCGTTTCAGGGGGCGGCAATCAGCCCCAGCATTTT CSVSGGGNQPQHF
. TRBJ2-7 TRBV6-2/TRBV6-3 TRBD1 TGTGCCAGCAGTGACGGGACAGGGGTGGACGAGCAGTACTTC CASSDGTGVDEQYF
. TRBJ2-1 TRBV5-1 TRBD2 TGCGCCAGCAGCTTGGTAAGCGGGAGCTCCTACAATGAGCAGTTCTTC CASSLVSGSSYNEQFF
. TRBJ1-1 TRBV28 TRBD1 TGTGCCAGCAGGGAGACAGGGGGAGCGAACACTGAAGCTTTCTTT CASRETGGANTEAFF
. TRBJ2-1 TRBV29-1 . TGCAGCGTTGAAGATGGCAGGGTAGGATCCTACAATGAGCAGTTCTTC CSVEDGRVGSYNEQFF
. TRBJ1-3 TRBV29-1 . TGCAGCGTCTTGGGCGGAAACACCATATATTTT CSVLGGNTIYF
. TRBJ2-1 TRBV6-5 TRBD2 TGTGCCAGCAGTTCCTTTAGCGGGAGCAACAATGAGCAGTTCTTC CASSSFSGSNNEQFF
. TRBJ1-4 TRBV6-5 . TGTGCCAGCAGAGAGAATGGAAGGGGTGAAAAACTGTTTTTT CASRENGRGEKLFF
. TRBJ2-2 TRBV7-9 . TGTGCCAGCAGCTTAGCGGCAGCGGCCGGGGAGCTGTTTTTT CASSLAAAAGELFF
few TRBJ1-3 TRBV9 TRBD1 TGTGCCAGCAGCGTAGTAGCAGGGGGCTCTGGAAACACCATATATTTT CASSVVAGGSGNTIYF
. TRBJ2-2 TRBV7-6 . TGTGCCAGCAGCCGAGGGCGGGCAACCTCGAACACCGGGGAGCTGTTTTTT CASSRGRATSNTGELFF
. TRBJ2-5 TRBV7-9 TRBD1 TGTGCCAGCAGCTTAGGCCAGGGGGCCCTTAAGACCCAGTACTTC CASSLGQGALKTQYF
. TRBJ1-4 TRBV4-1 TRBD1 TGCGCCAGCAGCCACCCCGGTCGGGACAGTAATGAAAAACTGTTTTTT CASSHPGRDSNEKLFF
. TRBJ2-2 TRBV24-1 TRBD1 TGTGCCACCAGTGAGAGGTGGGCAGGGGGCCCCGGGGAGCTGTTTTTT CATSERWAGGPGELFF
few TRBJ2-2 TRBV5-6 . TGTGCCAGCGGTCGGGAGAACCCTAACACCGGGGAGCTGTTTTTT CASGRENPNTGELFF
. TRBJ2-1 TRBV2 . TGTGCCAGCAGTGGGCAAAAGTCCGCCTACAATGAGCAGTTCTTC CASSGQKSAYNEQFF
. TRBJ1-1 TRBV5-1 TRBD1 TGCGCCAGCAGCTTGGGGACAGGGAGGTATAACACTGAAGCTTTCTTT CASSLGTGRYNTEAFF
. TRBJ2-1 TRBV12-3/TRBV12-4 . TGTGCCAGCAGTCCAGGGGTTGTTCATGAGCAGTTCTTC CASSPGVVHEQFF
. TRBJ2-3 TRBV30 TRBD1 TGTGCCTGGACCAAAGACAGGGGGCGTCTTATCTCGGACACAGATACGCAGTATTTT CAWTKDRGRLISDTDTQYF
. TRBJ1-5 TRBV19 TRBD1 TGTGCCAGTAGTATCGATGGGACAGGGGGACAGCCCCAGCATTTT CASSIDGTGGQPQHF
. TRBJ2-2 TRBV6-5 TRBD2 TGTGCCAGCAGCCTACTAGCGGGAGTTACCGGGGAGCTGTTTTTT CASSLLAGVTGELFF
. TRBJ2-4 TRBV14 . TGTGCCAGCAGCCAAGATGGGGGGGCGTGGGACATTCAGTACTTC CASSQDGGAWDIQYF
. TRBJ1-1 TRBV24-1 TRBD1 TGTGCCACCAGTCCAGGGGGCGCGGGGGACACTGAAGCTTTCTTT CATSPGGAGDTEAFF
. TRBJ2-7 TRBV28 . TGTGCCAGCAGTCAACTCGGGGACGAGCAGTACTTC CASSQLGDEQYF
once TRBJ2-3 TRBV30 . TGTGCCTCGAGGCGCCCACCCACAGATACGCAGTATTTT CASRRPPTDTQYF
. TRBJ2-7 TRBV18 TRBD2 TGTGCCAGCTCACCTCCCGAGGCGCTAGCGGGGGGCGAGCAGTACTTC CASSPPEALAGGEQYF
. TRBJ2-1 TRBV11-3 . TGTGCCAGCAGCTTCGGTCTCAATGAGCAGTTCTTC CASSFGLNEQFF
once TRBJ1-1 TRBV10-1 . TGCGCCAGCAGTGAGTCGCCAGGATCCACTGAAGCTTTCTTT CASSESPGSTEAFF